These 21 T cell receptor beta chains originate from one sample sequenced in a study of blood T cell repertoires in COVID-19. Some clones are missing from TCRdb's copy, which holds only in-frame ones; the method was immunoSEQ multiplex PCR. The repertoire holds a few hundred thousand clones, with over 75% as singletons. Sequencing input: peripheral blood. Source of these receptors: a human donor in a cohort sampled during active COVID-19.

The rearrangement links TRBV12-3 or TRBV12-4 to TRBJ1-1; TRBD1 aligns across 8 bases. V lost 5 bases and J lost 7; bases outside the gene matches: 3. CDR3 length: 12 amino acids. The CDR3: CASSRDRFEAFF. The CDR3 region has the DNA TGTGCCAGCAGTCGGGACAGGTTTGAAGCTTTCTTT.

This clone has a handful of counts. This rearrangement joins TRBV7-8 to TRBJ1-2, with 8 bases identical to TRBD1. The germline gives CDR1 SGHVS, CDR2 FQNEAQ. CDR3 size: 15 residues. The J segment lost 4 bases and the V segment lost 1 base, leaving 5 bases of the junction unmatched. The CDR3 region has the DNA TGTGCCAGCAGCTTAGTCAGGGGACAGGCCTATGGCTACACCTTC. Translation gives CASSLVRGQAYGYTF. The full variable domain, its missing parts supplied by reference TRBV7-8 and TRBJ1-2, is GAGVSQSPRYKVAKRGQDVALRCDPISGHVSLFWYQQALGQGPEFLTYFQNEAQLDKSGLPSDRFFAERPEGSVSTLKIQRTQQEDSAVYLCASSLVRGQAYGYTFGSGTRLTVV.

V usage is TRBV5-4 and J usage is TRBJ1-2, with D maybe TRBD1 (5 bases). The germline gives CDR1 SGHNT, CDR2 YYREEE (reference sequence). The CDR3 loop spans 18 amino acids. With 1 base removed from V and 2 bases from J, the gap between germline ends came to 21 bases. The CDR3, as DNA: TGTGCCAGCAGCTTGTTCGGAACAGGTGCTATCGGGAACTATGGCTACACCTTC. Translated, it gives CASSLFGTGAIGNYGYTF. Together with reference TRBV5-4 and TRBJ1-2, the CDR3 gives the full variable domain: ETGVTQSPTHLIKTRGQQVTLRCSSQSGHNTVSWYQQALGQGPQFIFQYYREEENGRGNFPPRFSGLQFPNYSSELNVNALELDDSALYLCASSLFGTGAIGNYGYTFGSGTRLTVV.

This chain uses TRBV6-1 with TRBJ2-3; D is ambiguous. This CDR3 spans 12 amino acids. The ends were cut back, 2 bases at V and 4 bases at J, with 4 bases in the middle. The germline CDR1 and CDR2 sequences are MNHNS and SASEGT. CDR3 coding DNA: TGTGCCAGCAGTGAACGGTCAGATACGCAGTATTTT. As protein: CASSERSDTQYF.

The rearrangement joins TRBV19 to TRBJ2-1; TRBD1 agrees at 8 bases. The CDR3 runs 15 residues. Germline-derived CDR1 and CDR2 are LNHDA and SQIVND (reference sequence). V lost 2 bases and J lost 6; bases outside the gene matches: 6. The CDR3 sequence is CASSIRTGNSNEQFF. The CDR3 DNA is TGTGCCAGTAGTATAAGGACAGGGAATTCCAATGAGCAGTTCTTC. Supplemented by reference TRBV19 and TRBJ2-1, the full variable domain reads DGGITQSPKYLFRKEGQNVTLSCEQNLNHDAMYWYRQDPGQGLRLIYYSQIVNDFQKGDIAEGYSVSREKKESFPLTVTSAQKNPTAFYLCASSIRTGNSNEQFFGPGTRLTVL.

The chain recombines TRBV5-6 with TRBJ2-7; perhaps TRBD2 as D (6 bases). Deletions cut 4 bases from V and 2 bases from J, with 16 bases between. This CDR3 is built from 15 residues. Germline assignment: CDR1 SGHDT and CDR2 YYEEEE. CDR3 in amino acids: CASSPLGTATYEQYF. CDR3 sequence (DNA): TGTGCCAGCAGCCCCTTAGGGACTGCAACCTACGAGCAGTACTTC.

The rearrangement joins TRBV24-1 to TRBJ1-1, with a possible D match to TRBD1 (6 bases). V lost 12 bases and J lost 1, with 32 bases in between. Germline CDR1 is KGHDR and CDR2 is SFDVKD. This CDR3 has 19 amino acids. CDR3 amino acids: CAVPPRTEELNFKNTEAFF. CDR3 nucleotide sequence: TGTGCCGTACCGCCGAGGACAGAAGAACTCAACTTTAAGAACACTGAAGCTTTCTTT.

V and J are TRBV5-6 and TRBJ1-1; no clear D. This CDR3 has 13 residues. Germline values: CDR1 SGHDT, CDR2 YYEEEE. Trimming took off 0 bases at V and 6 bases at J, with 9 bases between the two ends. Here the CDR3 reads CASSLAASPEAFF. The CDR3 DNA follows: TGTGCCAGCAGCTTGGCCGCGAGTCCTGAAGCTTTCTTT.

The genes are TRBV18 and TRBJ2-1, with 11 bases that match TRBD2. Trimming cost V 2 bases and J 1 base; bases outside gene matches: 10. This CDR3 region has 19 residues. In germline, CDR1 is KGHSH, CDR2 LQKENI. The CDR3 sequence: CASSPVIVAGGPSYNEQFF. The CDR3 DNA is TGTGCCAGCTCACCAGTGATAGTAGCGGGGGGGCCTTCCTACAATGAGCAGTTCTTC.

This chain joins TRBV28 and TRBJ1-2; 8 nucleotides agree with TRBD1. From germline, CDR1 is MDHEN and CDR2 SYDVKM. The CDR3 is 15 amino acids. V dropped 7 bases and J dropped 4; count of bases not matched to a gene: 11. CDR3 in DNA: TGTGCCAGCACCCCTTGGGGACAGGATCTCTATGGCTACACCTTC. It translates to CASTPWGQDLYGYTF.

This chain links TRBV30 with TRBJ2-5; D unresolved. Between the trimmed V and J ends, which lost 5 bases and 0 bases, there was a span of 10 bases. Germline CDR1 GTSNPN, CDR2 SVGIG (reference sequence). This CDR3 comprises 13 residues. CDR3 DNA sequence: TGTGCCTGGCAACAGAGTTACCAAGAGACCCAGTACTTC. Translation gives CAWQQSYQETQYF.

V gene TRBV24-1 combines with J gene TRBJ1-2, with 8 positions matching TRBD1. This CDR3 spans 16 amino acids. Trimming cost V 1 base and J 10 bases; bases outside gene matches: 13. Germline V gene data show CDR1 as KGHDR and CDR2 as SFDVKD. CDR3 sequence: CATSDFSQGAGEDYTF. The CDR3 DNA reads as TGTGCCACCAGTGATTTTAGTCAGGGGGCAGGAGAAGACTACACCTTC.

The chain has TRBV5-1 and TRBJ2-7; D may be TRBD1 (6 bases). V lost 2 bases, J lost 6 bases, and 18 bases lay in between. Germline V gives CDR1 SGHRS, CDR2 YFSETQ. This CDR3 has 15 amino acids. The CDR3 bases are TGCGCCAGCAGCTTCGACCCCTGGACAGTTGGCGAGCAGTACTTC. Protein sequence: CASSFDPWTVGEQYF.

This chain uses TRBV5-1 with TRBJ1-1; D may be TRBD1 (6 bases). This CDR3 has 14 amino acids. Trimming left V 3 bases short and J 6 bases short, with 15 bases between. Germline loops: CDR1 SGHRS, CDR2 YFSETQ. In nucleotides, the CDR3 is TGCGCCAGCAGCTCCAGGGGAGAGTTAGCTGAAGCTTTCTTT. Protein sequence: CASSSRGELAEAFF.

The chain uses TRBV10-3 and TRBJ2-3; 8 bases match TRBD1. Germline lookup yields CDR1 ENHRY and CDR2 SYGVKD. J was trimmed by 11 bases and V by 2 bases; bases with no gene match: 3. CDR3 length: 12 amino acids. CDR3 residues: CAISEPGQGQYF. In nucleotides, the CDR3 is TGTGCCATCAGTGAGCCCGGACAGGGGCAGTATTTT.

In the case of this clone: Distinct nucleotide sequences in the sample also encode this CDR3. This chain connects TRBV20-1 to TRBJ2-3; D is perhaps TRBD2 (5 bases). The CDR3 sequence is 13 residues long. The V gene lost 3 bases and the J gene lost 1 base, with 8 bases spanning the gap. Germline loops: CDR1 DFQATT, CDR2 SNEGSKA (reference sequence). The CDR3 nucleotides are TGCAGTGCTAGTTCCGGGGGCACAGATACGCAGTATTTT. Residues: CSASSGGTDTQYF.

This chain joins TRBV27 and TRBJ2-3; 14 bases map to TRBD2. Looked up from germline, CDR1 is MNHEY and CDR2 is SMNVEV (reference sequence). This CDR3 comprises 17 residues. V was pared by 3 bases and J by 5 bases, with 7 bases of the junction left unmatched. The CDR3 DNA is TGTGCCAGCAGTTTCTCGACTAGCGGGGGGGCAGGAGATACGCAGTATTTT. It specifies CASSFSTSGGAGDTQYF.

The genes are TRBV5-4 and TRBJ1-1, with D tentatively TRBD1 (5 bases). The CDR3 is 14 amino acids. Trimming cost V 0 bases and J 8 bases, with 14 bases left between them. Looked up from germline, CDR1 is SGHNT and CDR2 is YYREEE (reference sequence). In DNA, the CDR3 is TGTGCCAGCAGCTTGGCCAGGGCCTCCCCGGAAGCTTTCTTT. It specifies CASSLARASPEAFF.

This chain connects TRBV2 to TRBJ2-3, with TRBD1 matching over 8 bases. The CDR3 is 13 amino acids. J lost 7 bases, V lost 6 bases, and 6 bases had no gene match. Germline values: CDR1 SNHLY, CDR2 FYNNEI. The CDR3 DNA follows: TGTGCCAGCAGCTCCCCAGGGGGCTATACGCAGTATTTT. Its protein product is CASSSPGGYTQYF.

This chain uses TRBV6-5 with TRBJ1-4; possibly TRBD1 for D (6 bases). The CDR3 totals 15 residues. Per germline, CDR1 MNHEY and CDR2 SVGAGI. The V end was cut by 0 bases, the J end by 3 bases, with 8 bases between. The CDR3 DNA reads as TGTGCCAGCAGTTACTCGGACAGCCCTAATGAAAAACTGTTTTTT. It is translated as CASSYSDSPNEKLFF.

CDR3 nucleotide sequence: TGCAGCGTCAGGACAGGGGGAGATACGCAGTATTTT. This sequence encodes CSVRTGGDTQYF. This chain links TRBV29-1 with TRBJ2-3; 10 nucleotides line up with TRBD1. The CDR3 runs 12 residues. Losses at the gene ends were 6 bases for V and 5 bases for J; bases not matched to a gene: 2. CDR1 is SQVTM and CDR2 is ANQGSEA in the germline V gene.